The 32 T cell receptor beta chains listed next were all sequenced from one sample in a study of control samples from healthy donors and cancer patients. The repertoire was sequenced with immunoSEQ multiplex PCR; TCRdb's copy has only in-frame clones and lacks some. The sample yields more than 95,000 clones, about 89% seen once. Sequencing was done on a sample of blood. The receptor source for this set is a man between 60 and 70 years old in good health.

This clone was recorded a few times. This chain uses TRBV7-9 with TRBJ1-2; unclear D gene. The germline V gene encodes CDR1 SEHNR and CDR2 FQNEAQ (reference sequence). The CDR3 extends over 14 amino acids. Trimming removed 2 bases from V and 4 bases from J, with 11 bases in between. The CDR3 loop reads CASSLPWGTYGYTF. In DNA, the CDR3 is TGTGCCAGCAGCTTACCTTGGGGAACCTATGGCTACACCTTC.

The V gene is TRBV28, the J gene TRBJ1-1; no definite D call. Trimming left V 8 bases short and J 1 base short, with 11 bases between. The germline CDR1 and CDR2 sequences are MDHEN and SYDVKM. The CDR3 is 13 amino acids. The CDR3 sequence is CASLEGTNTEAFF. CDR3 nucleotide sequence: TGTGCCAGCTTGGAGGGAACGAACACTGAAGCTTTCTTT. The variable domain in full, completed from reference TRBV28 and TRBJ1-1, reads DVKVTQSSRYLVKRTGEKVFLECVQDMDHENMFWYRQDPGLGLRLIYFSYDVKMKEKGDIPEGYSVSREKKERFSLILESASTNQTSMYLCASLEGTNTEAFFGQGTRLTVV.

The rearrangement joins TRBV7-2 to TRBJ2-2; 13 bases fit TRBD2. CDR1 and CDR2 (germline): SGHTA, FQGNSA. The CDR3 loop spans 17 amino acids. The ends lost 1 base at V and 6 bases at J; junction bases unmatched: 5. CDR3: CASSLGGLAGSPGELFF. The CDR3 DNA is TGTGCCAGCAGCTTAGGGGGACTAGCGGGGAGTCCCGGGGAGCTGTTTTTT.

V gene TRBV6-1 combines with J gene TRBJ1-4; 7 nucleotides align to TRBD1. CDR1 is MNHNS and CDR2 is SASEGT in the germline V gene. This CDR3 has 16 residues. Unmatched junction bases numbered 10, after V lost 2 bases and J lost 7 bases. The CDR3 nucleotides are TGTGCCAGCAGTGAAACAGGGGCGGTCGGCAGTGAAAAACTGTTTTTT. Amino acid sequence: CASSETGAVGSEKLFF.

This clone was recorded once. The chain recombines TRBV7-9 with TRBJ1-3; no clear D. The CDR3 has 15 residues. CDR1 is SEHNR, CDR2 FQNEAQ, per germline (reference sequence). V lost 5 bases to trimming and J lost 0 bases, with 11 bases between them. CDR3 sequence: CASSKRRASGNTIYF. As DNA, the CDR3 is TGTGCCAGCAGCAAACGACGGGCCTCTGGAAACACCATATATTTT.

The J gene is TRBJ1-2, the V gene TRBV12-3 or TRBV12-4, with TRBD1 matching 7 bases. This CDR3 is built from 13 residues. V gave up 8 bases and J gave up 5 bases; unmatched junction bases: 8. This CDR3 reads CASESRGRYGYTF. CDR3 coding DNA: TGTGCCAGCGAGAGCAGGGGGAGGTATGGCTACACCTTC.

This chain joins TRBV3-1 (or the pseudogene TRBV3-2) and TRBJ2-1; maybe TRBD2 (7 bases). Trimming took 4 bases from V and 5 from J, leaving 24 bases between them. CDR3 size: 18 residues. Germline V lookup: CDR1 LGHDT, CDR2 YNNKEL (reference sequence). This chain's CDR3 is CASSPPLEWGGPNNEQFF. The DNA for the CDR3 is TGTGCCAGCAGCCCCCCTCTGGAGTGGGGGGGGCCTAACAATGAGCAGTTCTTC.

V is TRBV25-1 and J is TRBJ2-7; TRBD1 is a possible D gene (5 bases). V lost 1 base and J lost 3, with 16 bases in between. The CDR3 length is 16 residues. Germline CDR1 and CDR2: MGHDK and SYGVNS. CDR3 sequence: CASSEWGSTIIYEQYF. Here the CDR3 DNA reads TGTGCCAGCAGTGAATGGGGCTCTACTATAATCTACGAGCAGTACTTC.

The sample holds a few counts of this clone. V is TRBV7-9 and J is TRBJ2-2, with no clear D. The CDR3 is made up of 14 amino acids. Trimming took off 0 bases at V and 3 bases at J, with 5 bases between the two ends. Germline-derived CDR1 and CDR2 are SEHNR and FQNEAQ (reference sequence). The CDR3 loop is CASSLASYTGELFF. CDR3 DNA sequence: TGTGCCAGCAGCTTAGCCTCGTACACCGGGGAGCTGTTTTTT. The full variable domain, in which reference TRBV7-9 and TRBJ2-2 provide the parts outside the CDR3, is DTGVSQNPRHKITKRGQNVTFRCDPISEHNRLYWYRQTLGQGPEFLTYFQNEAQLEKSRLLSDRFSAERPKGSFSTLEIQRTEQGDSAMYLCASSLASYTGELFFGEGSRLTVL.

CDR3 amino acids: CASSKRCASPSYNSPLHF. CDR3 coding DNA: TGTGCCAGCAGCAAGAGGTGTGCTTCGCCCTCCTATAATTCACCCCTCCACTTT. V is TRBV21-1 and J is TRBJ1-6. TRBV21-1 has pseudogene status. The CDR3 is made up of 18 amino acids.

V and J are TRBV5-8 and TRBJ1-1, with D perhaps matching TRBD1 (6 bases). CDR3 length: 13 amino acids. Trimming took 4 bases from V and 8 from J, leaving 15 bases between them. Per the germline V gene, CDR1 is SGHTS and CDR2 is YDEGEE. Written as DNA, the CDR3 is TGTGCCAGCAGCCCCGATCCAGGACAGGAAGCTTTCTTT. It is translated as CASSPDPGQEAFF.

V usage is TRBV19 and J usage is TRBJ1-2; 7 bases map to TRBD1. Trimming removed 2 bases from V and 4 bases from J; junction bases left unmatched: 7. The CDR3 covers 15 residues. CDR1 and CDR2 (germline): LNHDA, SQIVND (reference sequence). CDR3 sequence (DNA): TGTGCCAGTAGTATACCCACAGGGGTCGTCTATGGCTACACCTTC. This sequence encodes CASSIPTGVVYGYTF.

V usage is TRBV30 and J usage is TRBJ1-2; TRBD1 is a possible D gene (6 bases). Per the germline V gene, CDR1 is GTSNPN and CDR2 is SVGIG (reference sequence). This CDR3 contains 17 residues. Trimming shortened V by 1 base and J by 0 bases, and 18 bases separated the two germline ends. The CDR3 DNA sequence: TGTGCCTGGAGTGGCGGTCGGGGGGCGTTAGCTAACTATGGCTACACCTTC. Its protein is CAWSGGRGALANYGYTF.

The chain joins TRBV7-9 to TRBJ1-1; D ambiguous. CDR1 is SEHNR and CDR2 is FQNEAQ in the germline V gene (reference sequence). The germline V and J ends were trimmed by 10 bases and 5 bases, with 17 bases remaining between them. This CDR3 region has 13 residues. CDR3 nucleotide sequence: TGTGCCACCGACGGACGAGAGGTTACTGAAGCTTTCTTT. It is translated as CATDGREVTEAFF.

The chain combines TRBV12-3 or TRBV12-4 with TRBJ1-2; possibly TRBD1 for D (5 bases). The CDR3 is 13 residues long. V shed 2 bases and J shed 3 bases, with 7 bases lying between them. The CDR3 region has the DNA TGTGCCAGCAGTTTACAGGGAGACTATGGCTACACCTTC. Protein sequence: CASSLQGDYGYTF.

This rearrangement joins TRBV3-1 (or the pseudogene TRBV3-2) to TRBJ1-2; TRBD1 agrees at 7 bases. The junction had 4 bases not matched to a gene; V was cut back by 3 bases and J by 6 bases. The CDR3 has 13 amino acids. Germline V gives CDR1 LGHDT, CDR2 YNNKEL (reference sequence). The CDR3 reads CASSHDRADGYTF. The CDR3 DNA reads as TGTGCCAGCAGCCACGACAGGGCCGATGGCTACACCTTC.

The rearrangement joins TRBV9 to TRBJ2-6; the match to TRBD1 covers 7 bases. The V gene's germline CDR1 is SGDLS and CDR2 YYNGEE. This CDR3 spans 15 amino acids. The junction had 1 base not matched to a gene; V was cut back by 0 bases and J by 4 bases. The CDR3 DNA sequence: TGTGCCAGCAGCGTAGGGGGACAGGGGGCCAACGTCCTGACTTTC. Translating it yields CASSVGGQGANVLTF. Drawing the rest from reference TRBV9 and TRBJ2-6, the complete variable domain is DSGVTQTPKHLITATGQRVTLRCSPRSGDLSVYWYQQSLDQGLQFLIQYYNGEERAKGNILERFSAQQFPDLHSELNLSSLELGDSALYFCASSVGGQGANVLTFGAGSRLTVL.

CDR3 loop: CASSLLGQGAEQYF. The CDR3 DNA is TGTGCCAGCAGCCTCCTGGGACAGGGGGCCGAGCAGTACTTC. This sequence joins TRBV3-1 (or the pseudogene TRBV3-2) and TRBJ2-7, with TRBD1 identical over 12 bases. Unmatched junction bases numbered 4, after V lost 4 bases and J lost 6 bases. This CDR3 contains 14 residues. The V gene's germline CDR1 is LGHDT and CDR2 YNNKEL (reference sequence).

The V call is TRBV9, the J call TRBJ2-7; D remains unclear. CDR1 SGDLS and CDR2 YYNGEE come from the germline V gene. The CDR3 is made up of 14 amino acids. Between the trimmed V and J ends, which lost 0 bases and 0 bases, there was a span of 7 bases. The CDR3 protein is CASSVVGTSYEQYF. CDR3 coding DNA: TGTGCCAGCAGCGTAGTAGGCACCTCCTACGAGCAGTACTTC. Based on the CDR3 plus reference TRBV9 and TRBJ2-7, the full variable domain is DSGVTQTPKHLITATGQRVTLRCSPRSGDLSVYWYQQSLDQGLQFLIQYYNGEERAKGNILERFSAQQFPDLHSELNLSSLELGDSALYFCASSVVGTSYEQYFGPGTRLTVT.

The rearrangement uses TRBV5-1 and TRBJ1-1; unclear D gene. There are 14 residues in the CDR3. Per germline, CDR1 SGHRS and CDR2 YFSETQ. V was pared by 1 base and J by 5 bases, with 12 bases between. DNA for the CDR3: TGCGCCAGCAGCTTGTTCCGGGATGGGACTGAAGCTTTCTTT. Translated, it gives CASSLFRDGTEAFF.

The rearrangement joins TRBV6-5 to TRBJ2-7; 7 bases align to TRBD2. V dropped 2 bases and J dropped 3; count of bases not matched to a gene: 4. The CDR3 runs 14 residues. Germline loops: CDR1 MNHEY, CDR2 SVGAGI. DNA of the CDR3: TGTGCCAGCAGTTACGGCGCGGGGGACTACGAGCAGTACTTC. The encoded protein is CASSYGAGDYEQYF.

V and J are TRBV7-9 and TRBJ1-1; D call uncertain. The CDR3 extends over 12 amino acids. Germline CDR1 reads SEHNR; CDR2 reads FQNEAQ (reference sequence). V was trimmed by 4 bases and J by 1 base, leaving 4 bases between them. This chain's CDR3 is CASSWGNTEAFF. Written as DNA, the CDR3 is TGTGCCAGCAGCTGGGGGAACACTGAAGCTTTCTTT.

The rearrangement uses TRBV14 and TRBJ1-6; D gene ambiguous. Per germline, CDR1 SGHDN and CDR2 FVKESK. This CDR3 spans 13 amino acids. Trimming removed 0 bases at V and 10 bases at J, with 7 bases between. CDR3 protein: CASSQDLSSPLHF. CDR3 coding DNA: TGTGCCAGCAGCCAAGATCTATCCTCACCCCTCCACTTT.

This CDR3 reads CASSLGAGGSSGANVLTF. The CDR3 DNA sequence: TGTGCCAGCAGCTTAGGGGCAGGGGGAAGCTCTGGGGCCAACGTCCTGACTTTC. The chain links TRBV11-2 to TRBJ2-6; 7 nucleotides match TRBD1. Germline V gene lookup returns CDR1 SGHAT and CDR2 FQNNGV. The CDR3 has 18 residues. V was pared by 1 base and J by 0 bases, with 6 bases of the junction left unmatched. Based on the CDR3 plus reference TRBV11-2 and TRBJ2-6, the full variable domain is EAGVAQSPRYKIIEKRQSVAFWCNPISGHATLYWYQQILGQGPKLLIQFQNNGVVDDSQLPKDRFSAERLKGVDSTLKIQPAKLEDSAVYLCASSLGAGGSSGANVLTFGAGSRLTVL.

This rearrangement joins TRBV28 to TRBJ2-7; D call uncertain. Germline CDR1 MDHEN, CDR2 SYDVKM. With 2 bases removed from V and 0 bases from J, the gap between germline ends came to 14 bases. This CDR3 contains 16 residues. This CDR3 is CASSLLDLPSSYEQYF. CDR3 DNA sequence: TGTGCCAGCAGTTTACTAGACCTCCCAAGCTCCTACGAGCAGTACTTC.

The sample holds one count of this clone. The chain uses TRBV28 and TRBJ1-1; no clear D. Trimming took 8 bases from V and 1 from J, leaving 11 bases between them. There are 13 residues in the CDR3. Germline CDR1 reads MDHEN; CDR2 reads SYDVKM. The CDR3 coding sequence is TGTGCCAGCGCTAGGCGTTGGAACACTGAAGCTTTCTTT. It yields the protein CASARRWNTEAFF.

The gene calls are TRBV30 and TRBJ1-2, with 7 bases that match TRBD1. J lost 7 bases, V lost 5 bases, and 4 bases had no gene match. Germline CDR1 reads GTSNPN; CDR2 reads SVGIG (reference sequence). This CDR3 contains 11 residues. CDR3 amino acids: CAWSGGGGYTF. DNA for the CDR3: TGTGCCTGGTCAGGGGGAGGTGGCTACACCTTC. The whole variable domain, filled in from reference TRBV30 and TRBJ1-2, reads SQTIHQWPATLVQPVGSPLSLECTVEGTSNPNLYWYRQAAGRGLQLLFYSVGIGQISSEVPQNLSASRPQDRQFILSSKKLLLSDSGFYLCAWSGGGGYTFGSGTRLTVV.

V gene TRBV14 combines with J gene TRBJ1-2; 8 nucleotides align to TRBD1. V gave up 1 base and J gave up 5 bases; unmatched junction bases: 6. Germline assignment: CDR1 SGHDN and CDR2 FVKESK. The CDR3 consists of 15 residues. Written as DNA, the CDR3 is TGTGCCAGCAGCCAAGGACAGGGGCGGCTTTATGGCTACACCTTC. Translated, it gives CASSQGQGRLYGYTF.

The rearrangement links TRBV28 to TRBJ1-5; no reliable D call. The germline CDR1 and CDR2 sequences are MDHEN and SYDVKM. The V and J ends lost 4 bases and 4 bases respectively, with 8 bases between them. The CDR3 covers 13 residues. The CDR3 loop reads CASSSLLNQPQHF. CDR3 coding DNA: TGTGCCAGCAGTTCACTCCTGAATCAGCCCCAGCATTTT.

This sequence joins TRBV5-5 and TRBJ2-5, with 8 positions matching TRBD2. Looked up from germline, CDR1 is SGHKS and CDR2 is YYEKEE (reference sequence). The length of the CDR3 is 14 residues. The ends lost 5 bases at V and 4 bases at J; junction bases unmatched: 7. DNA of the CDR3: TGTGCCAGCAGTCGCTCAGCGGGGGCAGAGACCCAGTACTTC. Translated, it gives CASSRSAGAETQYF.

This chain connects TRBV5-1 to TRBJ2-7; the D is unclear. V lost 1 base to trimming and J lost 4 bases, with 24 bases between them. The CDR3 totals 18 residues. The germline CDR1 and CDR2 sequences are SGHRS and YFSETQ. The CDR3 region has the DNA TGCGCCAGCAGCTTGAACCCGAGGACGGGCTGGGGTTTATACGAGCAGTACTTC. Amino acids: CASSLNPRTGWGLYEQYF.

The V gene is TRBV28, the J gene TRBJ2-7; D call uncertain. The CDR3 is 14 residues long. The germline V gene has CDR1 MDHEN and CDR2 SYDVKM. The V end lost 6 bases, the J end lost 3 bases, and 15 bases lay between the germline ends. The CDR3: CASSVGIRHYEQYF. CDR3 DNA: TGTGCCAGCAGCGTAGGTATAAGGCACTACGAGCAGTACTTC.